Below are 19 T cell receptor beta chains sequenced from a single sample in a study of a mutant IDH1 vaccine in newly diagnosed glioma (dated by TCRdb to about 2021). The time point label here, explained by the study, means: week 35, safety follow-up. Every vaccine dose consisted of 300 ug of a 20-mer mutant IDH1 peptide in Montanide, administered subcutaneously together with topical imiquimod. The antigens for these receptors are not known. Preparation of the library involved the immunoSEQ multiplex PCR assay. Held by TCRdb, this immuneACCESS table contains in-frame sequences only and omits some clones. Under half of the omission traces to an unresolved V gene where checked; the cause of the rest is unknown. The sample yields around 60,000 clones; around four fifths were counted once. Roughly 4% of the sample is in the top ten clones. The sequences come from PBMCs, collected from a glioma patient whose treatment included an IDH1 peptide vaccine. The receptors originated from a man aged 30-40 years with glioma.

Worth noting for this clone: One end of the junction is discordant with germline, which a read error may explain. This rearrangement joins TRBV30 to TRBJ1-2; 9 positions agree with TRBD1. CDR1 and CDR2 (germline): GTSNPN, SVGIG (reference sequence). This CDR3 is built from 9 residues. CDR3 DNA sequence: TGTGCCTGGAGTGGGACAGGGGCCTTC. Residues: CAWSGTGAF.

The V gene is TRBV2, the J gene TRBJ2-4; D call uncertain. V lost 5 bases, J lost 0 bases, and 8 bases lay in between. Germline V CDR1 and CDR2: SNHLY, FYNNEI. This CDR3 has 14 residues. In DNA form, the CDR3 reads TGTGCCAGCAGTAGCAGGTTAGCCAAAAACATTCAGTACTTC. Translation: CASSSRLAKNIQYF.

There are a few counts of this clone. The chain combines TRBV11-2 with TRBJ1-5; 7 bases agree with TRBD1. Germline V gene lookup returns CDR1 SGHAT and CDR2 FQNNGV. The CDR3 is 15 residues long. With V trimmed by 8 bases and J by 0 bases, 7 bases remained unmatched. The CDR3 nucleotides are TGTGCCAGCTCTTGGACAGGATATAGCAATCAGCCCCAGCATTTT. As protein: CASSWTGYSNQPQHF.

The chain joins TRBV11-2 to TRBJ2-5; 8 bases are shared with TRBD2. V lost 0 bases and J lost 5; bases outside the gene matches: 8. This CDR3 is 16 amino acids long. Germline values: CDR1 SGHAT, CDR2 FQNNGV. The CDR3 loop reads CASSLEVRSSGETQYF. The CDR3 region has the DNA TGTGCCAGCAGCTTAGAGGTTCGTTCTAGCGGGGAGACCCAGTACTTC.

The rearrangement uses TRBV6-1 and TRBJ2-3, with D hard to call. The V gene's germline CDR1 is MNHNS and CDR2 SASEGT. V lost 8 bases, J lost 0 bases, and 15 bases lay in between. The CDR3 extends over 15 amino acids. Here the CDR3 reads CASHTDDTSTDTQYF. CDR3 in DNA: TGTGCCAGCCACACCGATGACACTAGCACAGATACGCAGTATTTT.

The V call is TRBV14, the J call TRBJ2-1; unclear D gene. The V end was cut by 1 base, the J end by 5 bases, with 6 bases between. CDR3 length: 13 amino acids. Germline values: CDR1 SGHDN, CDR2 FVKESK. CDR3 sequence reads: CASSQGPHNEQFF. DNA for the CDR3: TGTGCCAGCAGCCAAGGACCTCACAATGAGCAGTTCTTC.

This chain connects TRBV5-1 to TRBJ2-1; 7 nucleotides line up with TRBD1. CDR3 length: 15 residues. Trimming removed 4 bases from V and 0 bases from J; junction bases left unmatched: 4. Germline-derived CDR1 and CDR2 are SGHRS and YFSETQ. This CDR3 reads CASSLDRSSYNEQFF. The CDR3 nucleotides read TGCGCCAGCAGCCTGGACAGGAGCTCCTACAATGAGCAGTTCTTC.

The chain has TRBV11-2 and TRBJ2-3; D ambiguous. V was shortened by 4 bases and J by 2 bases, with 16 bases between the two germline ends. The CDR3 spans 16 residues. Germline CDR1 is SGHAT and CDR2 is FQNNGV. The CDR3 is CASSSAILRNTDTQYF. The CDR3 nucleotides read TGTGCCAGCAGCTCCGCAATCTTAAGAAACACAGATACGCAGTATTTT.

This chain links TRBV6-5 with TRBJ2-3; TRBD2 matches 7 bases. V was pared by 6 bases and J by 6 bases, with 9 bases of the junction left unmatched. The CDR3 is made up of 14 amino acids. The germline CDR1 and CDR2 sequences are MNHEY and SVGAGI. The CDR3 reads CASSGLVGLDTQYF. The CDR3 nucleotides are TGTGCCAGCAGCGGACTAGTTGGTTTGGATACGCAGTATTTT.

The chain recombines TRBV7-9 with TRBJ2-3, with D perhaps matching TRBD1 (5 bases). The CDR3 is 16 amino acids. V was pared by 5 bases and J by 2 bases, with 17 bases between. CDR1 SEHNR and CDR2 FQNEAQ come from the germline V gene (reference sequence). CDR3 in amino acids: CASSPPLDRATDTQYF. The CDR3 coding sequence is TGTGCCAGCAGCCCTCCCCTCGACAGAGCCACAGATACGCAGTATTTT.

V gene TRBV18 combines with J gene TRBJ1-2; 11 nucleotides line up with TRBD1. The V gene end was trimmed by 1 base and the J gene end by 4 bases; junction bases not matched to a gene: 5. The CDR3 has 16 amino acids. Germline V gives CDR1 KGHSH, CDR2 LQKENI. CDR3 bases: TGTGCCAGCTCACCACAACGGGACAGGGGGTCCTATGGCTACACCTTC. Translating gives CASSPQRDRGSYGYTF.

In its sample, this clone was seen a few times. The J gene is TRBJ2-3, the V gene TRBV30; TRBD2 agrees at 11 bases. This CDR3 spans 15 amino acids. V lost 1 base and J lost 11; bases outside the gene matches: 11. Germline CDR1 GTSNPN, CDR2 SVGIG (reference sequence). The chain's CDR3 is CAWSALSGGATVQYF. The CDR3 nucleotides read TGTGCCTGGAGTGCACTTAGCGGGGGGGCCACGGTGCAGTATTTT.

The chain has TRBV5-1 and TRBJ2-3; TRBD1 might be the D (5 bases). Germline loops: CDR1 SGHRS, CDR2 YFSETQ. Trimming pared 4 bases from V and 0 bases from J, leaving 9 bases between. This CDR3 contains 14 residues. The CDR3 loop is CASSVDMSTDTQYF. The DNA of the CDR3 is TGCGCCAGCAGCGTGGACATGAGCACAGATACGCAGTATTTT.

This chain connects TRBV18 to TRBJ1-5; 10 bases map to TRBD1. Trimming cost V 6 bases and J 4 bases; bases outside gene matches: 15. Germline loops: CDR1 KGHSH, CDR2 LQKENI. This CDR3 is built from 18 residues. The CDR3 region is CASSLAPGQGKGNQPQHF. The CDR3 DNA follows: TGTGCCAGCTCGCTAGCCCCGGGACAGGGGAAGGGTAATCAGCCCCAGCATTTT.

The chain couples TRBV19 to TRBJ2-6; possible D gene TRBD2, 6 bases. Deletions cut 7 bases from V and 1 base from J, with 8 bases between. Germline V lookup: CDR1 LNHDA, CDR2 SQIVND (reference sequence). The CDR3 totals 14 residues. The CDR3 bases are TGTGCCAGTAAGGGAGGATCTGGGGCCAACGTCCTGACTTTC. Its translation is CASKGGSGANVLTF. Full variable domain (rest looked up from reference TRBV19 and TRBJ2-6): DGGITQSPKYLFRKEGQNVTLSCEQNLNHDAMYWYRQDPGQGLRLIYYSQIVNDFQKGDIAEGYSVSREKKESFPLTVTSAQKNPTAFYLCASKGGSGANVLTFGAGSRLTVL.

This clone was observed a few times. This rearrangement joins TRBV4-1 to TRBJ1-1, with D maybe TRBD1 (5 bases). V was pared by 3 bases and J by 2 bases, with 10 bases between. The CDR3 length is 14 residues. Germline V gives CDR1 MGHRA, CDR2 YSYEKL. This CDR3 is CASSHSQGNTEAFF. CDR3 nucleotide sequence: TGCGCCAGCAGCCATTCCCAGGGAAACACTGAAGCTTTCTTT.

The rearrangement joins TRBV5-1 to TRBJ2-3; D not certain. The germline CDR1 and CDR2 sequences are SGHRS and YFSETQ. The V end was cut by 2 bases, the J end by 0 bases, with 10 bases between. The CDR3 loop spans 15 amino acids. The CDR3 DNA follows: TGCGCCAGCAGCTTATTTGGGCAGAGCACAGATACGCAGTATTTT. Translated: CASSLFGQSTDTQYF.

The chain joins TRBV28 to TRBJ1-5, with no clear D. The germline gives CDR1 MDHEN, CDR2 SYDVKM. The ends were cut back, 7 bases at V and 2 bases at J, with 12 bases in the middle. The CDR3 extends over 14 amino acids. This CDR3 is CASTLLGGNQPQHF. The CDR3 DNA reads TGTGCCAGCACCCTCCTCGGTGGCAATCAGCCCCAGCATTTT.

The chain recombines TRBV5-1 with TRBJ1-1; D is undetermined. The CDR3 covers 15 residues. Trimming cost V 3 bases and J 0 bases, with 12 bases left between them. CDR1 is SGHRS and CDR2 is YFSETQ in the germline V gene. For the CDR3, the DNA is TGCGCCAGCAGCTCCGGAGACATTTTGAACACTGAAGCTTTCTTT. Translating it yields CASSSGDILNTEAFF.